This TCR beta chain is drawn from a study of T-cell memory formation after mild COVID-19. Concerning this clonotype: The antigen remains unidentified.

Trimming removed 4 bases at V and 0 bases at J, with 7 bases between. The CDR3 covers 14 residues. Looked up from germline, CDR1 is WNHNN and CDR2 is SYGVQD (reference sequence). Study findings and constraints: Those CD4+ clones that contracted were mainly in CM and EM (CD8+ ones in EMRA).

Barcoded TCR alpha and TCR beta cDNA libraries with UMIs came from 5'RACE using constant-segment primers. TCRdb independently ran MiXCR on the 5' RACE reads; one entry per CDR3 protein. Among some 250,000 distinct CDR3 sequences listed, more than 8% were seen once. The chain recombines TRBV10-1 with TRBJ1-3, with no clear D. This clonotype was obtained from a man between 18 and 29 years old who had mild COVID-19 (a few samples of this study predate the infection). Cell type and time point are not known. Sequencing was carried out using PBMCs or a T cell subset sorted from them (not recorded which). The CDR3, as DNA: TGCGCCAGCAGTGCCCCAGGCTCTGGAAACACCATATATTTT. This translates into CASSAPGSGNTIYF.